These 4 T cell receptor beta chains share one sample of origin, sequenced in a study of blood T cell repertoires in COVID-19. Profiled with immunoSEQ multiplex PCR; TCRdb holds only in-frame clones, not every one. Among approximately 160,000 clones listed, more than 90% were seen once. The sample was peripheral blood. These receptors all stem from a man between 45 and 60 years old with acute or convalescent COVID-19.

This clone was recorded once. This sequence joins TRBV3-1 (or the pseudogene TRBV3-2) and TRBJ2-1, with D possibly matching TRBD1 (5 bases). V was trimmed by 4 bases and J by 2 bases, leaving 12 bases between them. This CDR3 has 15 amino acids. The V gene's germline CDR1 is LGHDT and CDR2 YNNKEL (reference sequence). The CDR3, as DNA: TGTGCCAGCAGCCCAACAGGTGGGACCTACAATGAGCAGTTCTTC. Protein sequence: CASSPTGGTYNEQFF.

V and J are TRBV7-2 and TRBJ1-1, with TRBD1 matching over 7 bases. Trimming removed 5 bases from V and 2 bases from J; junction bases left unmatched: 5. This CDR3 comprises 14 residues. CDR1 and CDR2 (germline): SGHTA, FQGNSA. This CDR3 is CASSANRGNTEAFF. Here the CDR3 DNA reads TGTGCCAGCAGCGCGAACAGGGGAAACACTGAAGCTTTCTTT. Using reference TRBV7-2 and TRBJ1-1 for the parts outside the CDR3, the full variable domain is GAGVSQSPSNKVTEKGKDVELRCDPISGHTALYWYRQSLGQGLEFLIYFQGNSAPDKSGLPSDRFSAERTGGSVSTLTIQRTQQEDSAVYLCASSANRGNTEAFFGQGTRLTVV.

J is TRBJ2-5 and V is TRBV12-3 or TRBV12-4, with D tentatively TRBD1 (5 bases). The CDR3 loop spans 11 amino acids. V was cut by 8 bases and J by 5 bases, with 9 bases left in between. Here the CDR3 DNA reads TGTGCCAGCGGTAGGGGTGAGACCCAGTACTTC. Amino acids: CASGRGETQYF.

The rearrangement uses TRBV21-1 and TRBJ2-1; the DNA was not compared with TRBD2, the D call given in the table. TRBV21-1 has pseudogene status. This CDR3 region has 19 residues. CDR3 loop: CASSKVAGPGLGSYNEQFF. The CDR3 DNA is TGTGCCAGCAGCAAAGTAGCGGGGCCCGGGTTGGGTTCCTACAATGAGCAGTTCTTC.